The sequence of this TCR beta chain was determined in a study of beta chain features in type 1 diabetes. Study findings and constraints: The study found moderately but significantly shorter TCRB CDR3s in all four CD4+ subsets of Type 1 diabetes patients. Insertion counts at VDJ junctions were lower in type 1 diabetes patients, who also showed more deletions there.

CDR3 size: 14 residues. Trimming stripped 5 bases from V and 4 bases from J, with 12 bases between. Germline values: CDR1 LNHDA, CDR2 SQIVND (reference sequence). With respect to this clone: Its antigen is unidentified.

Sequencing targeted expressed TCRB transcripts, as all isolated RNA had been reverse transcribed. An average near 3.57 million reads came from naive, central memory and regulatory T cell samples. Clones were sequenced by immunoSEQ multiplex PCR, and TCRdb holds only the in-frame ones, with some missing. The data show almost 350,000 clones, around 8.5% seen once. The TCR originated in a man aged 25 to 40 with type 1 diabetes. Sequencing was performed on central memory CD4+ T cells from blood. The chain recombines TRBV19 with TRBJ1-5; D gene uncertain. The CDR3 DNA reads as TGTGCCAGTAGTTCGCGGGCTTGGAATCAGCCCCAGCATTTT. It encodes CASSSRAWNQPQHF. Together with reference TRBV19 and TRBJ1-5, the CDR3 gives the full variable domain: DGGITQSPKYLFRKEGQNVTLSCEQNLNHDAMYWYRQDPGQGLRLIYYSQIVNDFQKGDIAEGYSVSREKKESFPLTVTSAQKNPTAFYLCASSSRAWNQPQHFGDGTRLSIL.